This TCR beta chain was documented in a study of blood T cell repertoires in COVID-19. Study overall: PBMCs, B-cell-depleted T cells, or T cells were the source of the cDNA or gDNA that made up the material.

Produced via immunoSEQ multiplex PCR; TCRdb's table is partial and in-frame only. This table holds 10,000 to 15,000 clones, approximately 88% found once. CDR1 is MNHEY and CDR2 is SMNVEV in the germline V gene (reference sequence). The CDR3 contains 14 residues. The V and J ends lost 6 bases and 0 bases respectively, with 8 bases between them. The sequence came from a woman aged 55-75 years with active COVID-19. The chain combines TRBV27 with TRBJ1-4; perhaps TRBD1 as D (5 bases). Sequencing input: peripheral blood. The CDR3 DNA follows: TGTGCCAGCAGCCTGACAGCAACTAATGAAAAACTGTTTTTT. The encoded protein is CASSLTATNEKLFF.